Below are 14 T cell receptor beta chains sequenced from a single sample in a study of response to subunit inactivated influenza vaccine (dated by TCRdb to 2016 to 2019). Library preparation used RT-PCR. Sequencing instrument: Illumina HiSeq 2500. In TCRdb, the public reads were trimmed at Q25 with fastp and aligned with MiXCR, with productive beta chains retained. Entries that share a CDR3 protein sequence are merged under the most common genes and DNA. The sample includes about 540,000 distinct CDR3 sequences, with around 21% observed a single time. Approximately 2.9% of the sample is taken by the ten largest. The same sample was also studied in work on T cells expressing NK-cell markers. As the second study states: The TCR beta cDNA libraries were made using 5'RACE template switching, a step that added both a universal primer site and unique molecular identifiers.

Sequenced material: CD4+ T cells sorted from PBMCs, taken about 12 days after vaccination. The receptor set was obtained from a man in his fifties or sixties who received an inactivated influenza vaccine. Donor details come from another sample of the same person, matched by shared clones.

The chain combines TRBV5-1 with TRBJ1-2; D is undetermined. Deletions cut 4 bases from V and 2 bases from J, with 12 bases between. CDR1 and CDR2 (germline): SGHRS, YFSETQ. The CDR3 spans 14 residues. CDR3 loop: CASSSDGLNYGYTF. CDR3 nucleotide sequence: TGCGCCAGCAGCAGTGACGGGTTAAACTATGGCTACACCTTC.

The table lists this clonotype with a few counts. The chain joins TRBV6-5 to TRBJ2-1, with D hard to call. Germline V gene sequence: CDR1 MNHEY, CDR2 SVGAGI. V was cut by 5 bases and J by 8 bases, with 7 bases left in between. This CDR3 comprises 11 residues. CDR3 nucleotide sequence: TGTGCCAGCAGTAGACGGGATGAGCAGTTCTTC. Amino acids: CASSRRDEQFF.

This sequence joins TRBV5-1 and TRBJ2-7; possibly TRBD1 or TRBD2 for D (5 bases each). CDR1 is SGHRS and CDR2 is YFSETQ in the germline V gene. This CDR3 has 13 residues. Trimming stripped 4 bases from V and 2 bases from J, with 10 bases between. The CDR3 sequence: CASSEGTTYEQYF. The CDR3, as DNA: TGCGCCAGCAGCGAAGGGACGACCTACGAGCAGTACTTC.

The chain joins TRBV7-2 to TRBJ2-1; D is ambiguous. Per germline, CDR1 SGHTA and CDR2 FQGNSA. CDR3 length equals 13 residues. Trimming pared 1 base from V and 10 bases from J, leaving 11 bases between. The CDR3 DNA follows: TGTGCCAGCAGCTTAGGTATGGGAAGCGAGCAGTTCTTC. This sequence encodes CASSLGMGSEQFF.

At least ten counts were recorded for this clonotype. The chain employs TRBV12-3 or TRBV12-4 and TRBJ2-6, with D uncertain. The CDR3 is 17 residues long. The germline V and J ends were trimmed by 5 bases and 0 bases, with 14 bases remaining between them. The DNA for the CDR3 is TGTGCCAGCAGTGAAACGAGACGGTACTCTGGGGCCAACGTCCTGACTTTC. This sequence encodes CASSETRRYSGANVLTF.

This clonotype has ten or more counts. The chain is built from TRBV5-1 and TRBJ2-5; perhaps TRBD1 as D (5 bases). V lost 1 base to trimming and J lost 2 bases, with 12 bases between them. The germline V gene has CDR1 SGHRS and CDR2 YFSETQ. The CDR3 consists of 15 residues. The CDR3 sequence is CASSLTSRQQETQYF. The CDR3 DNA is TGCGCCAGCAGCTTGACGTCGAGACAGCAAGAGACCCAGTACTTC.

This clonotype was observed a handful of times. The CDR3 DNA reads as TGTGCCAGCAGTATCAAACAGGGGGACTCCTACAATGAGCAGTTCTTC. It specifies CASSIKQGDSYNEQFF. This sequence joins TRBV28 and TRBJ2-1; 8 bases line up with TRBD1. Germline V gene lookup returns CDR1 MDHEN and CDR2 SYDVKM. Trimming cost V 5 bases and J 0 bases; bases outside gene matches: 6. The CDR3 runs 16 residues.

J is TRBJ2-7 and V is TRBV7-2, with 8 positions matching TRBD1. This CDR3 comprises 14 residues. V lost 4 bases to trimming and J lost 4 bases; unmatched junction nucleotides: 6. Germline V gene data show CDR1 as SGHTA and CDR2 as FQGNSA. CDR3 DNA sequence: TGTGCCAGCAGCTCCGCGCAGGGGGCTTACGAGCAGTACTTC. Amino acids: CASSSAQGAYEQYF.

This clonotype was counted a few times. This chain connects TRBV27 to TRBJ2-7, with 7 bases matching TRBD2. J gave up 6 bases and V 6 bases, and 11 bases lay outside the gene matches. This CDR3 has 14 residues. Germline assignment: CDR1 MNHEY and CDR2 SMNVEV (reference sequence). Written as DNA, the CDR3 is TGTGCCAGCAGCAAAACCCGACTAGCCGGCGAGCAGTACTTC. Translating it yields CASSKTRLAGEQYF.

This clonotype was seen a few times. CDR3 nucleotides: TGTGCCACCAGTGATTCCCCAGACTTAACCAGATACAATGAGCAGTTCTTC. This encodes CATSDSPDLTRYNEQFF. V and J are TRBV24-1 and TRBJ2-1; no reliable D call. The CDR3 has 17 amino acids. CDR1 and CDR2 (germline): KGHDR, SFDVKD. V was clipped by 2 bases and J by 4 bases, with 17 bases between them.

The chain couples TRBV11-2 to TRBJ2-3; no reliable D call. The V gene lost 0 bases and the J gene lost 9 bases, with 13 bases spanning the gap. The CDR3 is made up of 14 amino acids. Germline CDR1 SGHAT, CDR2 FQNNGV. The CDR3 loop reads CASSLDLAVATQYF. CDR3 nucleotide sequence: TGTGCCAGCAGCTTAGATCTGGCGGTGGCCACGCAGTATTTT. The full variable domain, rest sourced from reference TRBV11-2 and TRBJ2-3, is EAGVAQSPRYKIIEKRQSVAFWCNPISGHATLYWYQQILGQGPKLLIQFQNNGVVDDSQLPKDRFSAERLKGVDSTLKIQPAKLEDSAVYLCASSLDLAVATQYFGPGTRLTVL.

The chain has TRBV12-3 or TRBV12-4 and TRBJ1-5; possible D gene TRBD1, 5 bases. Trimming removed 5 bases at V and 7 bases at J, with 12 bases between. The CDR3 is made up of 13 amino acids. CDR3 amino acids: CASSPGRRQPQHF. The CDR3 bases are TGTGCCAGCAGTCCGGGACGAAGACAGCCCCAGCATTTT.

The CDR3 loop is CSARLAGGGFSYEQYF. CDR3 bases: TGCAGTGCTAGATTGGCGGGCGGGGGTTTCTCCTACGAGCAGTACTTC. The chain links TRBV20-1 to TRBJ2-7, with 7 bases identical to TRBD2. V dropped 2 bases and J dropped 0; count of bases not matched to a gene: 10. Germline CDR1 and CDR2: DFQATT and SNEGSKA (reference sequence). The CDR3 is 16 residues long.

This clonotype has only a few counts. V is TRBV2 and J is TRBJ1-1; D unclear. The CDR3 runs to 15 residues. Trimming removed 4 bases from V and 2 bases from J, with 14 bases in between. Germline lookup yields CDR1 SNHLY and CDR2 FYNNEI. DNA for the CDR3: TGTGCCAGCAGTGGGTTTTGGCAGATAAACACTGAAGCTTTCTTT. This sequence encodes CASSGFWQINTEAFF.